What follows is one T cell receptor beta chain and its context. Its antigen remains unidentified. Isolated RNA was reverse transcribed into cDNA used as the sequencing template. The assay was immunoSEQ multiplex PCR, and TCRdb's table has in-frame clones only and misses some. This table has more than 100,000 clones, under 90% appearing once. The data belong to a study of CD8+ T cells in alopecia areata. Study-wide background: Treated patients swallowed 5 to 10 mg of oral tofacitinib twice daily.

Treatment in this sample: oral pan-JAK inhibitor, 5-10 mg twice daily. The CDR3 runs 12 residues. Germline V gene lookup returns CDR1 SEHNR and CDR2 FQNEAQ (reference sequence). The V end was cut by 1 base, the J end by 6 bases, with 6 bases between. Study-wide results and caveats: Scalp sample data also include resident alphabeta T cells from normal skin. Scalp clonality decreased significantly with tofacitinib, and so did expanded CD8+ clones among the top 100. Scalp lesions, especially in alopecia totalis/universalis, had higher clonality than normal scalp.

The source is a human donor with alopecia areata. The source material was CD8+ T cells sorted from blood, sampled between weeks 30 and 35, from a patient treated with tofacitinib. This chain links TRBV7-9 with TRBJ1-1; D is unclear. CDR3 residues: CASSLVDPEAFF. DNA of the CDR3: TGTGCCAGCAGCTTAGTGGACCCTGAAGCTTTCTTT.